This TCR beta chain was recorded in a study of OX40 agonist ivuxolimab in advanced cancers. About the investigation overall: Ivuxolimab, which targeted the costimulatory receptor OX40 (CD134), was an agonistic, fully human IgG2 monoclonal antibody. Partial responses occurred in three dose-escalation patients, of whom one had hepatocellular carcinoma and two had cutaneous melanoma. The paper reports the monotherapy dose-escalation portion (N = 52 patients) of the phase I ivuxolimab trial. Patients were allowed to have had prior anti-PD-1, anti-PD-L1 or anti-CTLA-4 therapy, and approximately 40% of the dose-escalation patients had previously received checkpoint inhibitors. Intravenous ivuxolimab was administered to patients every 2 weeks at six dose levels: 0.01, 0.1, 0.3, 1.5, 3 and 10 mg/kg. Of the roughly 50 dose-escalation patients, hepatocellular carcinoma was present in about 20, melanoma in approximately 15, renal cell carcinoma in 9 and head and neck cancer in 9. Peripheral TCRbeta sequencing was intended to test whether TCR sequence diversity was altered and clonal T-cell expansion was caused by ivuxolimab. In the dose-escalation cohort, more than 75% of patients were male, and the mean age was approximately 64 years, with a range of roughly 20 to 85.

The CDR3 goes from the cysteine to the phenylalanine over 15 residues. The only DNA kept is the CDR3, 45 bases in frame from the first base. From the germline V gene, CDR1 is SGHDN and CDR2 is FVKESK. Genomic DNA was isolated from the sorted cells so that the TCRbeta CDR3 region could be sequenced. TCRbeta CDR3 regions were sequenced using the immunoSEQ Assay. TCRdb's version of the immuneACCESS table is confined to in-frame rearrangements and falls short of the full clone set. An unresolved V gene accounts for under half of the shortfall where checked; the remainder is of unknown origin. In this sample the table shows roughly 70,000 clones, about nine tenths of which occur a single time. Around 0.51% of the sample belongs to the ten largest clones. Concerning this clone itself: Its antigen target is currently unknown. The junction shows a germline mismatch at one end, possibly a read error.

Patients with a history of autoimmune disease or receiving systemic immunosuppression were excluded from the trial. In every dose cohort, peripheral blood was drawn for TCR sequencing at baseline, cycle 4 day 1, and cycle 7 day 1. Samples were obtained from an open-label, multicenter, first-in-human phase I dose-escalation trial of ivuxolimab. Adults with locally advanced or metastatic melanoma, renal cell carcinoma, hepatocellular carcinoma or head and neck squamous cell carcinoma were enrolled in the trial. CD4+ and CD8+ T cells were sorted separately from peripheral blood before TCR sequencing. Study-wide findings and limitations: Antigen specificity was not determined for the clonally expanded peripheral T cells. Clonal expansion of both CD4+ and CD8+ blood T cells was observed from baseline to week 6 at doses 0.1 to 3.0 mg/kg. Low levels of normalized T-cell clonal expansion were also seen in some nonresponding patients. After ivuxolimab, expanded clones were on average more numerous among CD8+ T cells than among CD4+ T cells. In partial responders in the 0.1-3.0 mg/kg groups, normalized peripheral clonal expansion was found to be among the lowest, especially among CD8+ T cells.

This TCR was sampled from an adult with an advanced solid tumor such as melanoma, head and neck, liver or kidney cancer. The specimen was CD4+ or CD8+ T cells sorted from blood, collected in a trial of the OX40 agonist ivuxolimab. The chain joins TRBV14 to TRBJ2-5, with 8 bases in between that match TRBD2. The CDR3 protein is CASSQAGAGLETQYF. In nucleotide form, the sequence is TGTGCCAGCAGTCAAGCGGGAGCGGGGTTAGAGACCCAGTACTTC.